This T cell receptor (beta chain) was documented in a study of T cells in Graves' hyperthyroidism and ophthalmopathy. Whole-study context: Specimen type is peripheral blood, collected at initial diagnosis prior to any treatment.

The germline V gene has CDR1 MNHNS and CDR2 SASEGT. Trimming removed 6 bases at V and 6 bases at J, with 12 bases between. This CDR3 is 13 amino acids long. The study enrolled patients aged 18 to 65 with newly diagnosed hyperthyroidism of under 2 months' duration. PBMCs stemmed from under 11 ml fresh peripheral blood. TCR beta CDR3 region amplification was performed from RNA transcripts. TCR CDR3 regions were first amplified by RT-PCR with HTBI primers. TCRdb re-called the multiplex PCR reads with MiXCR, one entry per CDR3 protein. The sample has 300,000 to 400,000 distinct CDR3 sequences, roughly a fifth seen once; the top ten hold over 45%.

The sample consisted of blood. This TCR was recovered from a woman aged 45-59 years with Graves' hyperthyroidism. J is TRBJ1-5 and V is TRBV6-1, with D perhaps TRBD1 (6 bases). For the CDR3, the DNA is TGTGCCAGCAGCACAGGGTGGGCTCAGCCCCAGCATTTT. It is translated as CASSTGWAQPQHF.